This T cell receptor (beta chain) is drawn from a study of CD4 T cells in relation to SARS-CoV-2 and coronaviruses. At the level of the study: TCR beta CDR3s were sequenced after roughly eleven-day antigen culture of PBMCs.

For this clone: What it binds is unknown.

Sequenced by immunoSEQ multiplex PCR; TCRdb stores in-frame clones only, minus some. Of fewer than 15,000 clones in the sample, more than 75% were seen once. Unexposed donor CD4+ T cells date from about 2010-2019, before the COVID-19 pandemic. Isolation of CD4+ T cells took place after about 9 days in culture. Cultures held roughly 2 million PBMCs per well with about 10 IU/ml IL-2. Half the medium was replaced with IL-2 medium on days 3 and 7. The CDR3 spans 16 residues. The germline V gene encodes CDR1 ENHRY and CDR2 SYGVKD. V lost 2 bases, J lost 4 bases, and 8 bases stayed unmatched. This chain links TRBV10-3 with TRBJ2-7; 10 bases align to TRBD1. This TCR was sampled from a human donor in good health. The sequenced sample was CD4+ T cells from PBMCs, cultured in vitro. CDR3 sequence: CAISEVGDRGNYEQYF. CDR3 nucleotides: TGTGCCATCAGTGAGGTCGGGGACAGGGGAAATTACGAGCAGTACTTC.